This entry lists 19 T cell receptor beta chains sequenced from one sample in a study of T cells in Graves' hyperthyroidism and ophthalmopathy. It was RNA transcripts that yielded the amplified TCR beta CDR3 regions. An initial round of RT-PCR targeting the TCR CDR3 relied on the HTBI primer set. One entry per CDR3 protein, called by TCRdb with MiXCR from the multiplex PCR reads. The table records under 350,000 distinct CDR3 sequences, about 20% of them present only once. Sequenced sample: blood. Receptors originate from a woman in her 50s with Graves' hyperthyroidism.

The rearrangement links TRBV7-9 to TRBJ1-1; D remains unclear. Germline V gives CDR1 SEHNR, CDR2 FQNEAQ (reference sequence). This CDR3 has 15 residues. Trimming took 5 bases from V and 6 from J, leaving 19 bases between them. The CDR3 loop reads CASSRTDREVSEAFF. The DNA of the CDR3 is TGTGCCAGCAGCCGGACCGATCGCGAGGTCTCTGAAGCTTTCTTT.

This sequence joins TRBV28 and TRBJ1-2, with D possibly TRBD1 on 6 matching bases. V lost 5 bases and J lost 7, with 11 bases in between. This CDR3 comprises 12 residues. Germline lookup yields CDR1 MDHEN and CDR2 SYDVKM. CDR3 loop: CASSTGFTGYTF. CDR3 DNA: TGTGCCAGCAGTACAGGGTTTACTGGCTACACCTTC.

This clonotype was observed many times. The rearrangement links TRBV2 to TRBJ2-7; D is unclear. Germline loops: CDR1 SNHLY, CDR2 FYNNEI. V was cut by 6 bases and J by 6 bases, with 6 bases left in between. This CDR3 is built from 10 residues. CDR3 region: CASRSGEQYF. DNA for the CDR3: TGTGCCAGCAGATCGGGCGAGCAGTACTTC.

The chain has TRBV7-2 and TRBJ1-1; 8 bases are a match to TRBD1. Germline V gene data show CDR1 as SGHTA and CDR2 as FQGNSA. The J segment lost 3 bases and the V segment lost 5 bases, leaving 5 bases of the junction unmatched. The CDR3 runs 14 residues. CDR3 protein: CASSIQGGDTEAFF. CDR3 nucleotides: TGTGCCAGCAGCATACAGGGGGGAGACACTGAAGCTTTCTTT.

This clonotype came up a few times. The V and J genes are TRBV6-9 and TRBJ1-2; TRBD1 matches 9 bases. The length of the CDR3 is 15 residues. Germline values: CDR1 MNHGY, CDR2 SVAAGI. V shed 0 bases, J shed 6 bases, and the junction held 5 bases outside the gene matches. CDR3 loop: CASSYSGTGTNGYTF. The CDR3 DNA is TGTGCCAGCAGTTATTCCGGGACAGGGACGAATGGCTACACCTTC.

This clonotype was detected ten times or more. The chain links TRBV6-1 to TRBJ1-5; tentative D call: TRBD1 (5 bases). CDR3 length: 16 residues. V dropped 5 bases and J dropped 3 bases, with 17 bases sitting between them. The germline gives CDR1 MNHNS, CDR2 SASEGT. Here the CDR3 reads CASSSELDGHNQPQHF. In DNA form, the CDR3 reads TGTGCCAGCAGTTCCGAATTGGACGGACACAATCAGCCCCAGCATTTT.

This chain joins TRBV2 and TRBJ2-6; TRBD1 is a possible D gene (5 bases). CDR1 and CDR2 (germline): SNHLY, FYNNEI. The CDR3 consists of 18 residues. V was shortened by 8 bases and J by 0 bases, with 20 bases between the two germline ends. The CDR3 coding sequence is TGTGCCAGCGTGGGTTTTGTGACAGCCTTCTCTGGGGCCAACGTCCTGACTTTC. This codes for CASVGFVTAFSGANVLTF.

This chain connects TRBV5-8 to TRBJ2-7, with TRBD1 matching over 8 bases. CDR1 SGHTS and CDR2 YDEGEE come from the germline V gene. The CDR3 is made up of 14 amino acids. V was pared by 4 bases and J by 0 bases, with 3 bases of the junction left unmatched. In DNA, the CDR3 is TGTGCCAGCAGCGGGGACAGGAGCTCCTACGAGCAGTACTTC. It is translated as CASSGDRSSYEQYF.

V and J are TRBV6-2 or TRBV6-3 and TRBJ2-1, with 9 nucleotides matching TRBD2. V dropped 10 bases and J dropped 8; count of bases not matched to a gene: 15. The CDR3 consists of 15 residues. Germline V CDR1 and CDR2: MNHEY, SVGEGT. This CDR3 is CATSLTSGLWDEQFF. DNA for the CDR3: TGTGCCACCTCACTGACTAGCGGCTTATGGGATGAGCAGTTCTTC.

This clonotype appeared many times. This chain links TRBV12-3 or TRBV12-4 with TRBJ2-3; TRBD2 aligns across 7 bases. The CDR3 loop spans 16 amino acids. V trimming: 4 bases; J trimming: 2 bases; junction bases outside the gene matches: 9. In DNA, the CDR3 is TGTGCCAGCAGTTACTACCGGGGGGAAGACACAGATACGCAGTATTTT. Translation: CASSYYRGEDTDTQYF.

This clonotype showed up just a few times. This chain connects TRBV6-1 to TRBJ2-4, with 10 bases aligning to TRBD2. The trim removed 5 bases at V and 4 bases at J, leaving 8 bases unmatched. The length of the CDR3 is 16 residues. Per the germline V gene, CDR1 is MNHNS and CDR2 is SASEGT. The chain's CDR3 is CASSPGLAVKKNIQYF. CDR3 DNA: TGTGCCAGCAGTCCCGGACTAGCGGTCAAGAAAAACATTCAGTACTTC.

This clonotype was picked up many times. The CDR3 here is CASSLGNRGSYEQYF. The CDR3 DNA reads TGTGCCAGCAGCTTAGGGAACAGGGGCTCCTACGAGCAGTACTTC. This chain links TRBV11-2 with TRBJ2-7; 7 positions agree with TRBD1. This CDR3 region has 15 residues. Germline CDR1 and CDR2: SGHAT and FQNNGV. With V trimmed by 1 base and J by 0 bases, 3 bases remained unmatched.

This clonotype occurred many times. CDR3 DNA: TGCAGTGTAAGGAACGGGGGCCCCCGAGATACGCAGTATTTT. Its protein product is CSVRNGGPRDTQYF. The chain recombines TRBV20-1 with TRBJ2-3; D is tentatively TRBD1 or TRBD2 (6 bases each). Trimming cost V 7 bases and J 5 bases, with 19 bases left between them. Germline CDR1 and CDR2: DFQATT and SNEGSKA (reference sequence). This CDR3 has 14 residues.

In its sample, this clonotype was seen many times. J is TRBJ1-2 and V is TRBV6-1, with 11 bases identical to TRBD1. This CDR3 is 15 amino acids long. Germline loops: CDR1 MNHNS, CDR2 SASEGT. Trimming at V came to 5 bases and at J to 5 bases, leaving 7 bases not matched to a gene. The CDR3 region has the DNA TGTGCCAGCAGTAAAACGGGACAGGGGGGATATGGCTACACCTTC. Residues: CASSKTGQGGYGYTF.

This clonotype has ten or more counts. This chain's CDR3 is CASSSVPGQHNEQFF. As DNA, the CDR3 is TGCGCCAGCAGCTCGGTACCGGGACAGCACAATGAGCAGTTCTTC. The genes are TRBV5-1 and TRBJ2-1; 7 bases match TRBD1. V gave up 3 bases and J gave up 5 bases; unmatched junction bases: 8. The germline V gene encodes CDR1 SGHRS and CDR2 YFSETQ. CDR3 length equals 15 residues.

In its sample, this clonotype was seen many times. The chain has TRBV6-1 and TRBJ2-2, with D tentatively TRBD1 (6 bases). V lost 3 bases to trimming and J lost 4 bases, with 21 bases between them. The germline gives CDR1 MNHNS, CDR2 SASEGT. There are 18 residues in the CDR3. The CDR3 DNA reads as TGTGCCAGCAGTGAGGGGTTACAGGGAGCACCTGTCACCGGGGAGCTGTTTTTT. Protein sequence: CASSEGLQGAPVTGELFF.

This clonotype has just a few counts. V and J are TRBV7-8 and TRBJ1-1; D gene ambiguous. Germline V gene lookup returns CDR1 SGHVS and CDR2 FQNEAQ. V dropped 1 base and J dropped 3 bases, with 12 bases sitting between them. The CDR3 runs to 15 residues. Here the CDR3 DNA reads TGTGCCAGCAGCTTAGACCTTAGGGCCTACACTGAAGCTTTCTTT. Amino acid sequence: CASSLDLRAYTEAFF.

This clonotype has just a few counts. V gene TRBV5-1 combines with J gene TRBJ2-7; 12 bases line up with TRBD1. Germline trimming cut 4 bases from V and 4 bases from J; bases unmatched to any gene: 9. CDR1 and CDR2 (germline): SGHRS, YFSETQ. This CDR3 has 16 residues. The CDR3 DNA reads TGCGCCAGCAGCCCCGGGACAGGGGGCGCGCATTACGAGCAGTACGTC. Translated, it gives CASSPGTGGAHYEQYV.

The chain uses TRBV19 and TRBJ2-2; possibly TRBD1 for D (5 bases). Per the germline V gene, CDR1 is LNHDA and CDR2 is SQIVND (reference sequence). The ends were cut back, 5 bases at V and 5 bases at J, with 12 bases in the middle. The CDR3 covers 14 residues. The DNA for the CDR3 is TGTGCCAGTAGTCCCCACACAGGTACCGGGGAGCTGTTTTTT. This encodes CASSPHTGTGELFF.